One sample yielded the 13 T cell receptor beta chains listed below, sequenced in a study of T cell repertoires in cytomegalovirus infection. TCRdb ran MiXCR on the reads and lists one entry per CDR3 protein. The table records around 300,000 distinct CDR3 sequences, 20% to 25% of them present only once. These receptors have no known antigen. Material: cultured PBMCs, obtained from culture after CMV antigen stimulation. These TCRs come from a human donor in good health (CMV status not recorded). Some clones in this sample may be carry-over from other donors' samples.

Of note for this clonotype: A much more abundant neighbour one base away suggests this may be a read error. The V gene is TRBV7-2, the J gene TRBJ2-5; D is unresolved. CDR1 SGHTA and CDR2 FQGNSA come from the germline V gene. The CDR3 contains 13 residues. CDR3 nucleotide sequence: TGTGACAGCAGCTTATCAGCGACGGAGACCCAGTACTTC. Translation gives CDSSLSATETQYF.

In this sample, this clonotype turned up many times. CDR3 in DNA: TGTGCCAGCAGTCCCGCGGGCAGAAAACTAGGCGGCTACACCTTC. Its protein is CASSPAGRKLGGYTF. This chain links TRBV7-8 with TRBJ1-2; D uncertain. Looked up from germline, CDR1 is SGHVS and CDR2 is FQNEAQ. V lost 6 bases and J 8 bases, leaving 22 bases between the germline ends. The CDR3 extends over 15 amino acids.

In this sample, this clonotype turned up many times. The chain links TRBV7-2 to TRBJ1-2; a possible D gene is TRBD1 (5 bases). Germline V gene sequence: CDR1 SGHTA, CDR2 FQGNSA. The CDR3 covers 15 residues. Trimming stripped 5 bases from V and 6 bases from J, with 19 bases between. The CDR3 coding sequence is TGTGCCAGCAGCGGAGGCTTGGGACGGCCGGATGGCTACACCTTC. It specifies CASSGGLGRPDGYTF.

This clonotype was detected only a few times. The V call is TRBV20-1, the J call TRBJ1-5; TRBD1 aligns across 7 bases. The CDR3 is made up of 14 amino acids. Per the germline V gene, CDR1 is DFQATT and CDR2 is SNEGSKA (reference sequence). V shed 6 bases, J shed 4 bases, and the junction held 9 bases outside the gene matches. CDR3 in DNA: TGCAGTGCGGTCGGGACAGCGCAAAATCAGCCCCAGCATTTT. Protein product: CSAVGTAQNQPQHF.

This clonotype was counted between two and nine times. The chain carries TRBV7-6 and TRBJ2-1; 10 bases are shared with TRBD1. Trimming at V came to 5 bases and at J to 5 bases, leaving 12 bases not matched to a gene. Germline CDR1 SGHVS, CDR2 FNYEAQ. The length of the CDR3 is 17 residues. CDR3 loop: CASSPRGTGENHNEQFF. The CDR3 DNA reads as TGTGCCAGCAGCCCCAGGGGGACAGGGGAGAATCACAATGAGCAGTTCTTC.

This clonotype turned up a few times. The chain employs TRBV20-1 and TRBJ2-4; tentatively, D is TRBD1 (5 bases). Trimming cost V 5 bases and J 15 bases, with 14 bases left between them. Germline lookup yields CDR1 DFQATT and CDR2 SNEGSKA (reference sequence). The CDR3 spans 10 residues. CDR3 DNA sequence: TGCAGTGCTCAGAGGCAGGGTTTGTACTTC. This sequence encodes CSAQRQGLYF.

This clonotype turned up a few times. The gene calls are TRBV4-1 and TRBJ1-6; TRBD1 agrees at 9 bases. This CDR3 contains 17 residues. Germline V gene data show CDR1 as MGHRA and CDR2 as YSYEKL. Unmatched junction bases numbered 13, after V lost 3 bases and J lost 10 bases. The CDR3 is CASSHAPPGTGTSPLHF. In nucleotides, the CDR3 is TGCGCCAGCAGCCACGCACCTCCCGGGACAGGGACCTCACCCCTCCACTTT.

This clonotype showed up many times. CDR3 amino acids: CASTKTSGSLNTQYF. CDR3 bases: TGTGCCAGCACGAAGACTAGCGGGAGTTTAAATACGCAGTATTTT. The rearrangement joins TRBV6-5 to TRBJ2-3, with 12 nucleotides matching TRBD2. Germline assignment: CDR1 MNHEY and CDR2 SVGAGI. CDR3 length: 15 amino acids. V was pared by 7 bases and J by 7 bases, with 9 bases of the junction left unmatched.

This chain joins TRBV2 and TRBJ1-2; D ambiguous. This CDR3 has 13 amino acids. The germline V gene has CDR1 SNHLY and CDR2 FYNNEI. V shed 5 bases and J shed 6 bases, with 13 bases lying between them. The CDR3: CASSLFGSDGYTF. In DNA form, the CDR3 reads TGTGCCAGCAGTCTCTTTGGAAGCGATGGCTACACCTTC.

This clonotype was seen at least ten times. V gene TRBV7-8 combines with J gene TRBJ2-3; 9 bases align to TRBD2. Trimming took 3 bases from V and 3 from J; bases not matched to a gene: 7. The CDR3 length is 16 residues. Germline lookup yields CDR1 SGHVS and CDR2 FQNEAQ. The CDR3 spells CASSLEAGGYTDTQYF. CDR3 nucleotides: TGTGCCAGCAGCTTGGAAGCGGGAGGATATACAGATACGCAGTATTTT.

Only a few counts were recorded for this clonotype. The chain has TRBV7-2 and TRBJ2-2, with D maybe TRBD2 (6 bases). This CDR3 has 17 residues. V was shortened by 4 bases and J by 2 bases, with 17 bases between the two germline ends. Germline V gives CDR1 SGHTA, CDR2 FQGNSA. CDR3 protein: CASSSRRETRNTGELFF. CDR3 in DNA: TGTGCCAGCAGCTCTAGGAGGGAAACTAGAAACACCGGGGAGCTGTTTTTT. The full variable domain, in which reference TRBV7-2 and TRBJ2-2 provide the parts outside the CDR3, is GAGVSQSPSNKVTEKGKDVELRCDPISGHTALYWYRQSLGQGLEFLIYFQGNSAPDKSGLPSDRFSAERTGGSVSTLTIQRTQQEDSAVYLCASSSRRETRNTGELFFGEGSRLTVL.

V and J are TRBV5-1 and TRBJ2-7; TRBD2 aligns across 7 bases. Unmatched junction bases numbered 6, after V lost 0 bases and J lost 0 bases. The germline V gene encodes CDR1 SGHRS and CDR2 YFSETQ. This CDR3 has 16 residues. In nucleotides, the CDR3 is TGCGCCAGCAGCTTGGCCGGAGCGGGGTACTCCTACGAGCAGTACTTC. Amino acid sequence: CASSLAGAGYSYEQYF.

This clonotype was seen a few times. V is TRBV11-2 and J is TRBJ2-7, with a possible D match to TRBD1 (6 bases). The CDR3 covers 14 residues. Germline values: CDR1 SGHAT, CDR2 FQNNGV. Trimming shortened V by 0 bases and J by 3 bases, and 9 bases separated the two germline ends. The CDR3, as DNA: TGTGCCAGCAGCTTAGAGGACAGTTACTACGAGCAGTACGTC. Protein product: CASSLEDSYYEQYV.